What follows are 21 T cell receptor beta chains derived from one specimen sequenced in a study of blood T cell repertoires in COVID-19 (dated by TCRdb to about 2020). Libraries were made using the immunoSEQ multiplex PCR assay. TCRdb mirrors the immuneACCESS table, restricted to in-frame sequences. Some clones are absent from its copies; in checked studies, under half trace to an unresolved V gene, and the reason for the others is unknown. For this sample the table gives fewer than 500,000 clones, of which approximately 88% were detected only once. In total, the top ten clones hold about 0.89% of the sample. Sample: PBMCs or T cells enriched from blood (not recorded which). The receptors originated from a woman under 40 with acute COVID-19.

The genes are TRBV10-2 and TRBJ1-2; no clear D. V lost 3 bases and J 0 bases, leaving 11 bases between the germline ends. Germline V gene lookup returns CDR1 WSHSY and CDR2 SAAADI. The CDR3 runs 15 residues. DNA for the CDR3: TGCGCCAGCAGTGACAGAGGGAGAGCTAACTATGGCTACACCTTC. Amino acid sequence: CASSDRGRANYGYTF.

The chain has TRBV25-1 and TRBJ1-3; 9 positions agree with TRBD1. Germline assignment: CDR1 MGHDK and CDR2 SYGVNS. The CDR3 totals 15 residues. V shed 4 bases, J shed 4 bases, and the junction held 5 bases outside the gene matches. The CDR3 loop reads CASSVSGTGGNTIYF. The CDR3 DNA sequence: TGTGCCAGCAGTGTTTCGGGGACAGGGGGAAACACCATATATTTT.

V is TRBV2 and J is TRBJ1-1, with 10 bases that match TRBD1. CDR3 length equals 12 residues. Per the germline V gene, CDR1 is SNHLY and CDR2 is FYNNEI. The CDR3 loop is CAEGTGENEAFF. CDR3 in DNA: TGTGCTGAGGGGACAGGGGAGAATGAAGCTTTCTTT.

The V and J genes are TRBV20-1 and TRBJ1-1; 7 bases line up with TRBD1. The CDR3 is 11 amino acids. Looked up from germline, CDR1 is DFQATT and CDR2 is SNEGSKA (reference sequence). J lost 8 bases, V lost 6 bases, and 6 bases had no gene match. The CDR3, as DNA: TGCAGTGCGCAAACGGGACAGGAAGCTTTCTTT. As protein: CSAQTGQEAFF.

The chain uses TRBV7-2 and TRBJ1-5; 8 bases match TRBD1. This CDR3 is 14 amino acids long. Germline loops: CDR1 SGHTA, CDR2 FQGNSA. J lost 5 bases, V lost 4 bases, and 4 bases had no gene match. CDR3 loop: CASSSQGGDQPQHF. In nucleotides, the CDR3 is TGTGCCAGCAGCTCACAGGGGGGAGATCAGCCCCAGCATTTT.

V is TRBV3-1 (or the pseudogene TRBV3-2) and J is TRBJ2-7, with TRBD2 matching over 9 bases. Trimming cost V 3 bases and J 2 bases; bases outside gene matches: 5. Germline V gene data show CDR1 as LGHDT and CDR2 as YNNKEL (reference sequence). This CDR3 contains 15 residues. The CDR3 here is CASSHTAGGPYEQYF. CDR3 sequence (DNA): TGTGCCAGCAGCCATACCGCGGGAGGGCCCTACGAGCAGTACTTC.

The chain combines TRBV4-1 with TRBJ2-7, with 8 bases lining up with TRBD1. Germline CDR1 and CDR2: MGHRA and YSYEKL. The CDR3 has 14 residues. V lost 5 bases to trimming and J lost 1 base; unmatched junction nucleotides: 4. The DNA of the CDR3 is TGCGCCAGCAGCTCCCGGACAGGGTCCTACGAGCAGTACTTC. Encoded protein: CASSSRTGSYEQYF.

The chain carries TRBV27 and TRBJ1-2; 9 nucleotides line up with TRBD1. The CDR3 totals 15 residues. Germline V gives CDR1 MNHEY, CDR2 SMNVEV (reference sequence). Trimming cost V 7 bases and J 2 bases; bases outside gene matches: 8. The CDR3 is CASISLDRGNYGYTF. Written as DNA, the CDR3 is TGTGCCAGCATTTCATTAGACAGGGGGAACTATGGCTACACCTTC.

The chain carries TRBV12-5 and TRBJ1-3; 8 bases are a match to TRBD1. The V and J ends lost 1 base and 4 bases, in that order; junction bases with no gene match: 3. Germline V gene sequence: CDR1 LGHNT, CDR2 FRNRAP. The CDR3 has 15 residues. The CDR3 is CASGLGTGRGNTIYF. CDR3 sequence (DNA): TGTGCTAGTGGTTTGGGGACAGGGCGCGGAAACACCATATATTTT.

The J gene is TRBJ2-3, the V gene TRBV7-2; the D gene is possibly TRBD1 (5 bases). V was cut by 5 bases and J by 5 bases, with 14 bases left in between. This CDR3 comprises 14 residues. Germline V lookup: CDR1 SGHTA, CDR2 FQGNSA. The DNA for the CDR3 is TGTGCCAGCAGCCCAGGGCTTCTAAAAGATACGCAGTATTTT. This codes for CASSPGLLKDTQYF. The full variable domain, its missing parts supplied by reference TRBV7-2 and TRBJ2-3, is GAGVSQSPSNKVTEKGKDVELRCDPISGHTALYWYRQSLGQGLEFLIYFQGNSAPDKSGLPSDRFSAERTGGSVSTLTIQRTQQEDSAVYLCASSPGLLKDTQYFGPGTRLTVL.

The rearrangement joins TRBV6-1 to TRBJ1-4; D not resolved. The length of the CDR3 is 11 residues. Trimming left V 0 bases short and J 13 bases short, with 6 bases between. Germline assignment: CDR1 MNHNS and CDR2 SASEGT. This CDR3 is CASSEAGILFF. The CDR3 bases are TGTGCCAGCAGTGAAGCCGGGATACTGTTTTTT.

The chain has TRBV13 and TRBJ1-1, with 8 bases lining up with TRBD1. This CDR3 comprises 13 residues. Germline assignment: CDR1 PRHDT and CDR2 FYEKMQ (reference sequence). Losses at the gene ends were 3 bases for V and 8 bases for J; bases not matched to a gene: 5. CDR3 residues: CASSFRDRREAFF. CDR3 bases: TGTGCCAGCAGCTTCCGGGACAGGAGGGAAGCTTTCTTT.

The V gene is TRBV11-3, the J gene TRBJ2-7, with 9 bases fitting TRBD1. V trimming: 5 bases; J trimming: 3 bases; junction bases outside the gene matches: 11. The CDR3 is 16 residues long. Germline-derived CDR1 and CDR2 are SGHNT and YENEEA. This chain's CDR3 is CASSQNTGTGFYEQYF. DNA for the CDR3: TGTGCCAGCAGCCAAAACACCGGGACAGGGTTCTACGAGCAGTACTTC.

The J gene is TRBJ1-2, the V gene TRBV10-2; D remains unclear. The V and J ends lost 6 bases and 7 bases respectively, with 15 bases between them. The germline CDR1 and CDR2 sequences are WSHSY and SAAADI. This CDR3 is built from 13 residues. In DNA, the CDR3 is TGCGCCAGCAGCGACTCCCAATTGGGTGGCTACACCTTC. It is translated as CASSDSQLGGYTF.

The chain has TRBV15 and TRBJ1-5; weak D call: TRBD1 (5 bases). The V end lost 0 bases, the J end lost 0 bases, and 12 bases lay between the germline ends. This CDR3 contains 17 residues. Germline-derived CDR1 and CDR2 are LNHNV and YYDKDF (reference sequence). CDR3 residues: CATSRESRTNSNQPQHF. The CDR3 DNA is TGTGCCACCAGCAGAGAGTCGCGGACAAATAGCAATCAGCCCCAGCATTTT.

The V call is TRBV2, the J call TRBJ1-2; 8 bases match TRBD1. Germline V gene data show CDR1 as SNHLY and CDR2 as FYNNEI. The V segment lost 3 bases and the J segment 2 bases; nucleotides outside the gene matches: 5. The CDR3 totals 15 residues. In nucleotides, the CDR3 is TGTGCCAGCAGTGACAAGGGGGACAGGAACTATGGCTACACCTTC. Its protein product is CASSDKGDRNYGYTF.

V gene TRBV14 combines with J gene TRBJ2-1, with 8 bases that match TRBD2. Germline values: CDR1 SGHDN, CDR2 FVKESK. The CDR3 has 17 amino acids. Trimming removed 0 bases from V and 2 bases from J; junction bases left unmatched: 6. CDR3 sequence (DNA): TGTGCCAGCAGCCAAGAATTAAGCGGGGGAACCTACAATGAGCAGTTCTTC. This encodes CASSQELSGGTYNEQFF.

The chain has TRBV7-2 and TRBJ1-2, with 10 bases identical to TRBD1. CDR1 SGHTA and CDR2 FQGNSA come from the germline V gene. The CDR3 sequence is 16 residues long. Trimming cost V 1 base and J 8 bases; bases outside gene matches: 10. CDR3 nucleotide sequence: TGTGCCAGCAGCTTAGGCCCGGGACAGGGGTCGGGAGGCTACACCTTC. Protein product: CASSLGPGQGSGGYTF.

J is TRBJ1-2 and V is TRBV24-1; TRBD1 aligns across 7 bases. This CDR3 has 12 residues. The germline V gene encodes CDR1 KGHDR and CDR2 SFDVKD. Germline trimming cut 2 bases from V and 7 bases from J; bases unmatched to any gene: 0. The CDR3 sequence is CATSDSGGGYTF. The CDR3 nucleotides read TGTGCCACCAGTGATTCAGGGGGTGGCTACACCTTC.

The chain couples TRBV18 to TRBJ1-6; possible D gene TRBD1, 6 bases. The CDR3 consists of 13 residues. V lost 4 bases, J lost 8 bases, and 9 bases lay in between. Germline V gives CDR1 KGHSH, CDR2 LQKENI. The DNA for the CDR3 is TGTGCCAGCTCACGGACAGCCGATTCACCCCTCCACTTT. This encodes CASSRTADSPLHF.

The genes are TRBV5-1 and TRBJ2-3; possibly TRBD1 for D (6 bases). Trimming left V 6 bases short and J 1 base short, with 15 bases between. The CDR3 length is 15 residues. The germline gives CDR1 SGHRS, CDR2 YFSETQ. DNA for the CDR3: TGCGCCAGCACCTCGGGCGCAGGGGGCACAGATACGCAGTATTTT. As protein: CASTSGAGGTDTQYF.